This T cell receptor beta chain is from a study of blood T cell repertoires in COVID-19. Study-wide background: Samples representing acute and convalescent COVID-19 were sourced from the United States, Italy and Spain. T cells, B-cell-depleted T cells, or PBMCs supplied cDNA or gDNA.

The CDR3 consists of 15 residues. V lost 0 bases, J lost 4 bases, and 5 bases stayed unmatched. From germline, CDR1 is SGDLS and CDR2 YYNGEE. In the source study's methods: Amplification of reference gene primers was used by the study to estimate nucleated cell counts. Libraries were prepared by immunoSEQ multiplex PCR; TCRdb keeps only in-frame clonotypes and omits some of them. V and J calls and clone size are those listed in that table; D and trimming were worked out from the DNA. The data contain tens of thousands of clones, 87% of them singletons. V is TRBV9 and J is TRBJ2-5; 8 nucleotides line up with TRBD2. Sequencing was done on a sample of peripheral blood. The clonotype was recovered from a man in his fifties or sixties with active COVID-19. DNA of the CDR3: TGTGCCAGCAGCGTAGAAAGAGCGGGAGTAGAGACCCAGTACTTC. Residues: CASSVERAGVETQYF.